This TCR beta chain appears in the sequencing data of a study of Graves' ophthalmopathy and Graves' hyperthyroidism. Study overall: Pretreatment peripheral blood was obtained at initial diagnosis.

RNA served as the template for amplifying TCR beta CDR3 regions. RT-PCR was first run with HTBI primers, then multiplex PCR in a second round. TCRdb independently ran MiXCR on the multiplex PCR reads; one entry per CDR3 protein. Of about half a million distinct CDR3 sequences in the sample, roughly an eighth were seen once. This CDR3 has 13 amino acids. V lost 3 bases and J lost 6, with 9 bases in between. Germline CDR1 is LNHDA and CDR2 is SQIVND (reference sequence). Study-wide points: Stable hyperthyroidism and ophthalmopathy were told apart by a 13-signature model, which achieved 85% to 90% sensitivity and nearly 84% specificity.

The diagnosis combined clinical symptoms, thyroxine, TRAb, thyroid ultrasound and orbital computed tomography scans. A volume of over 9 ml of fresh peripheral blood supplied the PBMCs. At least ten counts were recorded for this clonotype. Its antigen is not identified. The chain couples TRBV19 to TRBJ1-5; D gene unclear. The sequenced sample consisted of blood. The TCR originated in a woman aged 25 to 39 with Graves' ophthalmopathy. CDR3 sequence (DNA): TGTGCCAGTAGTATGGTGAGAGGTCAGCCCCAGCATTTT. Translating gives CASSMVRGQPQHF.